The 23 T cell receptor beta chains reported below all come from one sample, sequenced in a study of control samples from healthy donors and cancer patients. This table comes from immunoSEQ multiplex PCR, and its TCRdb copy is limited to in-frame clones, with some not included. The sample contains tens of thousands of clones, 75% to 90% of which appear only once. Input material: PBMCs. These receptor sequences come from a man aged 60 to 75 with head and neck cancer.

This clone was seen only once. V and J are TRBV3-1 (or the pseudogene TRBV3-2) and TRBJ2-7; D is ambiguous. The V and J ends lost 8 bases and 3 bases respectively, with 5 bases between them. The CDR3 runs to 10 residues. Germline V gives CDR1 LGHDT, CDR2 YNNKEL (reference sequence). In nucleotides, the CDR3 is TGTGCCAGCCTCAACTACGAGCAGTACTTC. Its translation: CASLNYEQYF.

The chain links TRBV5-1 to TRBJ2-7, with D possibly TRBD1 on 6 matching bases. Germline V gene data show CDR1 as SGHRS and CDR2 as YFSETQ. The CDR3 has 13 residues. The V and J ends lost 1 base and 5 bases respectively, with 10 bases between them. This CDR3 reads CASSLTGTHEQYF. CDR3 nucleotides: TGCGCCAGCAGCTTGACAGGGACCCACGAGCAGTACTTC. Drawing the rest from reference TRBV5-1 and TRBJ2-7, the complete variable domain is KAGVTQTPRYLIKTRGQQVTLSCSPISGHRSVSWYQQTPGQGLQFLFEYFSETQRNKGNFPGRFSGRQFSNSRSEMNVSTLELGDSALYLCASSLTGTHEQYFGPGTRLTVT.

J is TRBJ1-2 and V is TRBV4-2, with D maybe TRBD1 (5 bases). Trimming pared 0 bases from V and 7 bases from J, leaving 15 bases between. This CDR3 has 15 residues. Germline CDR1 is LGHNA and CDR2 is YNFKEQ. CDR3 amino acids: CASSQETGREGGYTF. For the CDR3, the DNA is TGTGCCAGCAGCCAAGAGACGGGGCGAGAAGGTGGCTACACCTTC.

The gene calls are TRBV5-1 and TRBJ1-4; D call uncertain. The V gene's germline CDR1 is SGHRS and CDR2 YFSETQ. With 0 bases removed from V and 0 bases from J, the gap between germline ends came to 15 bases. This CDR3 is 18 amino acids long. CDR3 loop: CASSLAADTFPTNEKLFF. CDR3 nucleotide sequence: TGCGCCAGCAGCTTGGCGGCAGATACTTTTCCAACTAATGAAAAACTGTTTTTT.

CDR3 bases: TGTGCCAGCAGTTACTCGGGGGCGGGGGCGACCTACGAGCAGTACTTC. Translated: CASSYSGAGATYEQYF. The rearrangement links TRBV6-5 to TRBJ2-7; D perhaps matches TRBD2 (7 bases). Trimming took off 0 bases at V and 2 bases at J, with 14 bases between the two ends. Germline V lookup: CDR1 MNHEY, CDR2 SVGAGI. The CDR3 runs 16 residues.

This CDR3 is CSVEGLAGADEQFF. Here the CDR3 DNA reads TGCAGCGTTGAAGGCCTAGCGGGGGCGGATGAGCAGTTCTTC. The chain uses TRBV29-1 and TRBJ2-1, with 10 positions matching TRBD2. CDR1 is SQVTM and CDR2 is ANQGSEA in the germline V gene. V trimming: 1 base; J trimming: 8 bases; junction bases outside the gene matches: 5. This CDR3 comprises 14 residues.

The chain carries TRBV2 and TRBJ1-2; D perhaps matches TRBD1 (6 bases). CDR1 and CDR2 from the germline V gene are SNHLY and FYNNEI. This CDR3 is 15 amino acids long. Trimming stripped 6 bases from V and 4 bases from J, with 18 bases between. CDR3 region: CASSAQTGFGYGYTF. CDR3 DNA: TGTGCCAGCAGCGCGCAAACAGGGTTTGGCTATGGCTACACCTTC.

V is TRBV3-1 (or the pseudogene TRBV3-2) and J is TRBJ2-3, with TRBD1 matching over 10 bases. V lost 2 bases and J lost 6; bases outside the gene matches: 11. The germline gives CDR1 LGHDT, CDR2 YNNKEL (reference sequence). This CDR3 has 17 residues. DNA for the CDR3: TGTGCCAGCAGCCAAAAAATCTCCGGGACAGGGGTTGATACGCAGTATTTT. Encoded protein: CASSQKISGTGVDTQYF.

The rearrangement links TRBV6-6 to TRBJ1-5; TRBD1 is a possible D gene (5 bases). Trimming stripped 2 bases from V and 2 bases from J, with 10 bases between. The germline V gene has CDR1 MNHNY and CDR2 SVGAGI (reference sequence). The CDR3 sequence is 15 residues long. The CDR3 DNA reads TGTGCCAGCAGTTACGAAGGGGTGGGCAATCAGCCCCAGCATTTT. Amino acid sequence: CASSYEGVGNQPQHF.

The J gene is TRBJ1-5, the V gene TRBV9, with D unclear. The CDR3 is 13 residues long. In germline, CDR1 is SGDLS, CDR2 YYNGEE. Trimming pared 2 bases from V and 0 bases from J, leaving 3 bases between. The CDR3 loop is CASSVSSNQPQHF. CDR3 sequence (DNA): TGTGCCAGCAGCGTTAGTAGCAATCAGCCCCAGCATTTT.

The V gene is TRBV11-2, the J gene TRBJ2-7; D not resolved. Trimming stripped 5 bases from V and 2 bases from J, with 4 bases between. This CDR3 has 11 amino acids. CDR1 is SGHAT and CDR2 is FQNNGV in the germline V gene. CDR3 coding DNA: TGTGCCAGCAGCCCCGCCTACGAGCAGTACTTC. It yields the protein CASSPAYEQYF.

This rearrangement joins TRBV6-6 to TRBJ2-5; D ambiguous. The germline V gene has CDR1 MNHNY and CDR2 SVGAGI (reference sequence). Trimming removed 5 bases from V and 6 bases from J, with 7 bases in between. The CDR3 is 11 residues long. CDR3 DNA sequence: TGTGCCAGCAGTCGGGCAAAGACCCAGTACTTC. It encodes CASSRAKTQYF.

CDR3 sequence reads: CASSLALWTVVRTTNEKLFF. CDR3 sequence (DNA): TGTGCCAGCAGCTTAGCTCTCTGGACAGTAGTCCGTACAACTAATGAAAAACTGTTTTTT. The rearrangement uses TRBV7-8 and TRBJ1-4; tentatively, D is TRBD1 (6 bases). Trimming pared 0 bases from V and 0 bases from J, leaving 20 bases between. The CDR3 totals 20 residues. Germline V CDR1 and CDR2: SGHVS, FQNEAQ.

The chain couples TRBV5-4 to TRBJ2-5, with D possibly being TRBD2 (6 bases). The germline V and J ends were trimmed by 4 bases and 4 bases, with 20 bases remaining between them. The CDR3 extends over 16 amino acids. Germline CDR1 and CDR2: SGHNT and YYREEE (reference sequence). The DNA of the CDR3 is TGTGCCAGCAGCCTCGCACCGCAAGCCGGGGGAGAGACCCAGTACTTC. Translation: CASSLAPQAGGETQYF.

The chain employs TRBV6-7 and TRBJ2-7, with no clear D. TRBV6-7 is labeled an ORF, and its function is uncertain. Trimming took off 7 bases at V and 2 bases at J, with 0 bases between the two ends. There are 9 residues in the CDR3. Here the CDR3 DNA reads TGTGCCAGCACCTACGAGCAGTACTTC. Encoded protein: CASTYEQYF.

This clone has a handful of counts. The chain uses TRBV11-2 and TRBJ2-1; 8 nucleotides match TRBD2. The germline CDR1 and CDR2 sequences are SGHAT and FQNNGV. The CDR3 loop spans 14 amino acids. Germline trimming cut 4 bases from V and 4 bases from J; bases unmatched to any gene: 3. This CDR3 is CASSSPGGYNEQFF. Here the CDR3 DNA reads TGTGCCAGCAGCTCACCGGGGGGGTACAATGAGCAGTTCTTC.

This rearrangement joins TRBV13 to TRBJ2-5, with 7 bases aligning to TRBD2. CDR3 length: 15 amino acids. The V and J ends lost 0 bases and 3 bases, in that order; junction bases with no gene match: 4. Per the germline V gene, CDR1 is PRHDT and CDR2 is FYEKMQ (reference sequence). The CDR3 loop is CASSLGRLAEETQYF. CDR3 DNA sequence: TGTGCCAGCAGCTTAGGCCGGCTAGCGGAAGAGACCCAGTACTTC.

This chain uses TRBV7-3 with TRBJ2-2; TRBD1 might be the D (5 bases). V was trimmed by 4 bases and J by 2 bases, leaving 14 bases between them. Germline V gene sequence: CDR1 SGHTA, CDR2 FQGTGA. This CDR3 contains 16 residues. The chain's CDR3 is CASSSETASNTGELFF. DNA for the CDR3: TGTGCCAGCAGCTCCGAGACAGCGAGTAACACCGGGGAGCTGTTTTTT.

The J gene is TRBJ1-6, the V gene TRBV5-1; 9 nucleotides align to TRBD1. Germline V gives CDR1 SGHRS, CDR2 YFSETQ. J lost 10 bases, V lost 2 bases, and 10 bases had no gene match. The CDR3 has 16 residues. Written as DNA, the CDR3 is TGCGCCAGCAGCTTCTCACCGGGACAGGGAGGCTCACCCCTCCACTTT. This gives the protein CASSFSPGQGGSPLHF.

V usage is TRBV30 and J usage is TRBJ1-6; no definite D call. The V end was cut by 4 bases, the J end by 9 bases, with 19 bases between. CDR3 length: 15 residues. From germline, CDR1 is GTSNPN and CDR2 SVGIG (reference sequence). CDR3 amino acids: CAWTPWSGPASPLHF. The CDR3 nucleotides read TGTGCCTGGACCCCTTGGTCTGGCCCCGCTTCACCCCTCCACTTT.

V and J are TRBV4-3 and TRBJ2-3; TRBD2 might be the D (5 bases). CDR3 length: 16 residues. Germline-derived CDR1 and CDR2 are LGHNA and YSLEER. Trimming left V 0 bases short and J 2 bases short, with 12 bases between. As DNA, the CDR3 is TGCGCCAGCAGCCAAGAGTTGAGGGCCTTCACAGATACGCAGTATTTT. This translates into CASSQELRAFTDTQYF.

This sequence joins TRBV5-6 and TRBJ1-5; 12 positions agree with TRBD1. CDR3 length: 15 amino acids. In germline, CDR1 is SGHDT, CDR2 YYEEEE. The ends lost 1 base at V and 9 bases at J; junction bases unmatched: 5. The CDR3 DNA follows: TGTGCCAGCAGCTTGTGGGGGACAGGGGGCAGGCCCCAGCATTTT. Translated, it gives CASSLWGTGGRPQHF.

The chain carries TRBV10-3 and TRBJ1-6; D remains unclear. This CDR3 region has 15 residues. Germline loops: CDR1 ENHRY, CDR2 SYGVKD. Trimming took 0 bases from V and 9 from J, leaving 12 bases between them. CDR3 sequence: CAISESAGRGSPLHF. In nucleotides, the CDR3 is TGTGCCATCAGTGAGTCTGCGGGGAGAGGTTCACCCCTCCACTTT.